The rows below give T cell receptor beta chains drawn from one sample of a study of cytotoxic CD8 clonotypes in ibrutinib-treated CLL. Sequencing used immunoSEQ multiplex PCR; TCRdb keeps in-frame clones, though not all of them. The data hold some 130,000 clones, with more than 75% observed a single time. The sample consisted of PBMCs, taken after 24 months of ibrutinib treatment. The receptor source for this set is a human donor with chronic lymphocytic leukemia. Each CDR3 is given with its conserved first and last residue. The D gene is left open where the match is weak. Where a row states a size, it is once, few, many or the class of an expanded clone; other rows omit it.

TRBJ2-1	.	TRBV2	.	CASSEDSNEQFF	TGTGCCAGCAGTGAAGACAGCAATGAGCAGTTCTTC
TRBJ2-1	.	TRBV15	.	CATRGGGAQGNEQFF	TGTGCCACCAGAGGGGGGGGCGCCCAGGGGAATGAGCAGTTCTTC
TRBJ2-2	TRBD1	TRBV10-3	.	CAIRATGDHGELFF	TGTGCCATCAGGGCGACAGGGGACCACGGGGAGCTGTTTTTT
TRBJ1-2	.	TRBV7-8	.	CASSPAGPGLHYGYTF	TGTGCCAGCAGCCCAGCTGGGCCAGGGCTACACTATGGCTACACCTTC
TRBJ1-1	.	TRBV20-1	.	CSADTGRGAFF	TGCAGTGCTGACACAGGGAGGGGAGCTTTCTTT
TRBJ2-1	.	TRBV13	.	CASSLWASLKFF	TGTGCCAGCAGCTTGTGGGCCTCGTTAAAGTTCTTC
TRBJ1-4	.	TRBV30	.	CAWPATSFF	TGTGCCTGGCCGGCGACATCCTTTTTT
TRBJ2-5	TRBD1	TRBV7-8	.	CASSTRTGGGETQYF	TGTGCCAGCAGCACCCGGACAGGGGGGGGAGAGACCCAGTACTTC
TRBJ1-5	.	TRBV30	.	CAWSVGGQPNQPQHF	TGTGCCTGGAGTGTGGGGGGGCAGCCCAATCAGCCCCAGCATTTT
TRBJ2-2	TRBD2	TRBV29-1	.	CSAGTSGGSNTGELFF	TGCAGCGCCGGGACTAGCGGGGGCTCGAACACCGGGGAGCTGTTTTTT
TRBJ1-2	.	TRBV6-5	.	CASSYGWRGPYGYTF	TGTGCCAGCAGTTACGGGTGGAGGGGACCCTATGGCTACACCTTC
TRBJ1-1	.	TRBV30	.	CAWSVGGPEAFF	TGTGCCTGGAGTGTGGGGGGCCCTGAAGCTTTCTTT
TRBJ2-7	.	TRBV5-1	.	CASSLRASVYEQYF	TGCGCCAGCAGCCTCAGGGCTTCAGTCTACGAGCAGTACTTC
TRBJ2-2	.	TRBV27	.	CASSFQGTGELFF	TGTGCCAGCAGTTTCCAGGGTACCGGGGAGCTGTTTTTT
TRBJ1-1	.	TRBV10-3	few	CAISGRGMNTEAFF	TGTGCCATCAGTGGTAGGGGCATGAACACTGAAGCTTTCTTT
TRBJ2-1	.	TRBV6-6	few	CASTVRANYREQFF	TGTGCCAGCACGGTGCGGGCCAACTACAGGGAGCAGTTCTTC
TRBJ1-3	.	TRBV7-7	.	CASSLADSAGNTIYF	TGTGCTAGCAGCTTGGCCGACAGCGCCGGAAACACCATATATTTT
TRBJ2-5	.	TRBV28	.	CASSPTGLQETQYF	TGTGCCAGCAGCCCCACAGGGCTCCAAGAGACCCAGTACTTC
TRBJ1-3	TRBD1	TRBV7-2	.	CASSTRTGGNTIYF	TGTGCCAGCAGCACGAGGACAGGGGGGAACACCATATATTTT
TRBJ2-2	TRBD2	TRBV9	once	CASSGTSGGVNTGELFF	TGTGCCAGCAGCGGGACTAGCGGGGGTGTGAACACCGGGGAGCTGTTTTTT
TRBJ2-7	TRBD1	TRBV5-5	few	CASSLSAQGASYEQYF	TGTGCCAGCAGCTTGTCGGCACAGGGGGCATCCTACGAGCAGTACTTC
TRBJ2-3	TRBD2	TRBV5-1	.	CASSPGTSGSGADTQYF	TGCGCCAGCAGCCCCGGGACTAGCGGGAGCGGGGCAGATACGCAGTATTTT
TRBJ2-7	TRBD1	TRBV7-3	.	CASSARDSGEQYF	TGTGCCAGCAGCGCCCGGGACAGTGGGGAGCAGTACTTC
TRBJ2-7	TRBD2	TRBV5-1	.	CASSFGGRVYEQYF	TGCGCCAGCAGCTTCGGGGGGAGGGTCTACGAGCAGTACTTC
TRBJ2-3	.	TRBV7-9	.	CASRGDTQYF	TGTGCCAGCAGGGGGGATACGCAGTATTTT
TRBJ1-1	.	TRBV18	.	CASSPREGLTEAFF	TGTGCCAGCTCACCAAGGGAGGGACTCACTGAAGCTTTCTTT
TRBJ2-5	TRBD2	TRBV4-3	.	CASSQVLGGLAGGRQETQYF	TGCGCCAGCAGCCAAGTCTTGGGAGGACTAGCGGGGGGCCGGCAAGAGACCCAGTACTTC
TRBJ2-2	TRBD1	TRBV7-2	.	CASGTGGELFF	TGTGCCAGCGGGACAGGGGGGGAGCTGTTTTTT
TRBJ1-5	.	TRBV12-2	few	CAPGASNQPQHF	TGTGCACCGGGGGCCAGCAATCAGCCCCAGCATTTT
TRBJ2-3	.	TRBV6-5	.	CASSYSGTPSTDTQYF	TGTGCCAGCAGTTACTCCGGGACCCCCTCCACAGATACGCAGTATTTT
TRBJ1-5	.	TRBV19	.	CASSFQYNQPQHF	TGTGCCAGTAGCTTCCAGTACAATCAGCCCCAGCATTTT
TRBJ2-1	.	TRBV10-3	.	CAIRDYNEQFF	TGTGCCATCAGGGACTACAATGAGCAGTTCTTC
TRBJ2-6	.	TRBV10-3	few	CAIKGSSGANVLTF	TGTGCCATCAAAGGGAGCTCTGGGGCCAACGTCCTGACTTTC
TRBJ2-7	.	TRBV19	once	CASSIRGSPGEQYF	TGTGCCAGTAGTATTAGGGGGTCCCCGGGGGAGCAGTACTTC
TRBJ2-7	.	TRBV6-5	.	CASMGFSRSYEQYF	TGTGCCAGCATGGGGTTCAGCCGCTCCTACGAGCAGTACTTC
TRBJ2-7	TRBD1	TRBV29-1	.	CSVRQGRGYEQYF	TGCAGCGTTCGACAGGGACGGGGCTACGAGCAGTACTTC
TRBJ1-2	.	TRBV28	.	CASSWGAGAANYGYTF	TGTGCCAGCAGCTGGGGGGCGGGGGCCGCTAACTATGGCTACACCTTC
TRBJ2-2	.	TRBV5-1	.	CASHHQPEAGELFF	TGCGCCAGCCATCATCAACCGGAGGCCGGGGAGCTGTTTTTT
TRBJ1-2	.	TRBV6-6	once	CASSETVGDGYTF	TGTGCCAGCAGCGAGACAGTGGGGGATGGCTACACCTTC
TRBJ2-5	TRBD2	TRBV14	.	CASSQGLTSGIQETQYF	TGTGCCAGCAGCCAAGGCCTGACTAGCGGAATTCAAGAGACCCAGTACTTC
TRBJ2-1	TRBD2	TRBV5-1	.	CASSLLWAGGFNEQFF	TGCGCCAGCAGCTTGTTGTGGGCGGGAGGGTTCAATGAGCAGTTCTTC
TRBJ2-7	TRBD2	TRBV7-2	.	CASSPTSGPTYEQYF	TGTGCCAGCAGCCCCACTAGCGGGCCTACCTACGAGCAGTACTTC
TRBJ1-2	TRBD1	TRBV7-2	.	CASSPQGGPYGYTF	TGTGCCAGCAGCCCACAGGGGGGTCCATATGGCTACACCTTC
TRBJ1-5	.	TRBV7-2	few	CASSPGANQPQHF	TGTGCCAGCAGCCCAGGGGCCAATCAGCCCCAGCATTTT
TRBJ2-3	.	TRBV4-1	.	CASSRHLVQGLIDTQYF	TGCGCCAGCAGCCGACACCTAGTACAGGGTCTCATCGATACGCAGTATTTT
TRBJ1-5	TRBD1	TRBV2	.	CASSTQGNNQPQHF	TGTGCCAGCAGTACACAGGGGAACAATCAGCCCCAGCATTTT
TRBJ2-7	.	TRBV5-1	once	CASSPNPGGPYEQYF	TGCGCCAGCAGCCCCAACCCCGGGGGCCCCTACGAGCAGTACTTC
TRBJ1-3	.	TRBV27	.	CASSPGTFGNTIYF	TGTGCCAGCAGTCCGGGGACATTTGGAAACACCATATATTTT
TRBJ1-6	.	TRBV18	.	CASSPRNSPLHF	TGTGCCAGCTCACCACGGAATTCACCCCTCCACTTT
TRBJ1-1	.	TRBV18	once	CASSPPSQGAGEAFF	TGTGCCAGCTCACCACCGTCCCAAGGGGCGGGAGAAGCTTTCTTT
TRBJ2-1	TRBD1	TRBV10-3	.	CAISESPLGTGGGNEQFF	TGTGCCATCAGTGAGTCGCCCCTGGGGACAGGGGGTGGCAATGAGCAGTTCTTC
TRBJ2-5	.	TRBV11-2	.	CASSMQLETQYF	TGTGCCAGCAGCATGCAACTGGAGACCCAGTACTTC
TRBJ2-7	.	TRBV27	few	CASSLYRSGEQYF	TGTGCCAGCAGTCTGTATAGATCAGGAGAGCAGTACTTC
TRBJ2-1	.	TRBV27	.	CASSFRDWRYNEQFF	TGTGCCAGCAGTTTCAGGGACTGGCGTTACAATGAGCAGTTCTTC
TRBJ2-5	.	TRBV2	few	CASSPRGQETQYF	TGTGCCAGCAGCCCCCGGGGGCAAGAGACCCAGTACTTC
TRBJ2-5	TRBD1	TRBV29-1	.	CSVRTGGWETQYF	TGCAGCGTCCGGACAGGGGGTTGGGAGACCCAGTACTTC
TRBJ2-7	.	TRBV13	.	CASSLGANYEQYF	TGTGCCAGCAGCTTAGGCGCTAACTACGAGCAGTACTTC
TRBJ2-5	.	TRBV14	.	CASSQALPPETQYF	TGTGCCAGCAGCCAAGCCCTCCCCCCGGAGACCCAGTACTTC
TRBJ2-7	TRBD1	TRBV10-3	.	CAISAGTATYEQYF	TGTGCCATCAGTGCCGGGACAGCAACCTACGAGCAGTACTTC
TRBJ1-2	.	TRBV6-5	.	CASSVGRNYGYTF	TGTGCCAGCAGTGTGGGGCGTAACTATGGCTACACCTTC